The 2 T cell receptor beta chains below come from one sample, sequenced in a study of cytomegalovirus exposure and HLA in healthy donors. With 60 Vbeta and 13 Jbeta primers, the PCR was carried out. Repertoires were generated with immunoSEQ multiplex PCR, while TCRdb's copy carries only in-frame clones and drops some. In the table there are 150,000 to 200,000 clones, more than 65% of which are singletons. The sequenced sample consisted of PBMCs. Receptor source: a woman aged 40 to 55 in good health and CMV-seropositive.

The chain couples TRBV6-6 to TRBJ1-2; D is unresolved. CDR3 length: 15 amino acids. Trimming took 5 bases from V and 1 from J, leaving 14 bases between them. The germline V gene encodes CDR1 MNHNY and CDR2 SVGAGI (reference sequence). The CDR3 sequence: CASSNGGPINYGYTF. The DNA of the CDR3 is TGTGCCAGCAGTAACGGTGGGCCGATTAACTATGGCTACACCTTC.

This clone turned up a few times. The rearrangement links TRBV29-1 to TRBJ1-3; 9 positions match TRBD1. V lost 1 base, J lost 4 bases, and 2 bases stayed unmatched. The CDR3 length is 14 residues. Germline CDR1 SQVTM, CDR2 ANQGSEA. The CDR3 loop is CSVEGDRDGNTIYF. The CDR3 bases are TGCAGCGTTGAAGGGGACAGGGACGGAAACACCATATATTTT.